This TCR beta chain was obtained from a study of control samples from healthy donors and cancer patients. This CDR3 has 13 residues. Trimming cost V 1 base and J 5 bases, with 8 bases left between them. Sequencing used immunoSEQ multiplex PCR; TCRdb keeps in-frame clones, though not all of them. In the table there are about 170,000 clones, 90% to 95% of which are singletons. The receptor was isolated from a woman aged 25-40 years in good health. Specimen: blood. This chain connects TRBV12-3 or TRBV12-4 to TRBJ1-1; D ambiguous. CDR3 DNA: TGTGCCAGCAGTTTAGTGGTGGGTACTGAAGCTTTCTTT. Translation gives CASSLVVGTEAFF.